A selection of T cell receptor beta chains follows, all from one sample in a study of blood T cell repertoires in COVID-19. Profiled with immunoSEQ multiplex PCR; TCRdb holds only in-frame clones, not every one. The repertoire holds nearly 200,000 clones, with roughly nine tenths as singletons. The sample comprised peripheral blood. All receptors derive from a woman aged 70-85 years with acute or convalescent COVID-19. Both conserved end residues are part of each CDR3. The D gene is left open where the match is weak. Part of the rows lack a size; the others show once, few, many or a class for expanded clones.

NA	TRBV11-2	NA	TRBJ1-3	CASSLFPGGNTIYF	TGTGCCAGCAGCTTATTCCCGGGAGGAAACACCATATATTTT
NA	TRBV6-1	TRBD2	TRBJ2-7	CASSASSGGAGTYEQYF	TGTGCCAGCAGTGCTTCTAGCGGGGGGGCCGGCACATACGAGCAGTACTTC
NA	TRBV7-9	NA	TRBJ1-2	CASSTRDRSRNYGYTF	TGTGCCAGCAGCACCCGGGATCGAAGCCGGAACTATGGCTACACCTTC
NA	TRBV2	NA	TRBJ2-1	CASRAGTTYNEQFF	TGTGCCAGCAGGGCCGGGACAACCTACAATGAGCAGTTCTTC
once	TRBV28	NA	TRBJ1-1	CASSLGTYRLAFF	TGTGCCAGCAGTTTGGGGACATACAGACTCGCTTTCTTT
NA	TRBV7-2	TRBD2	TRBJ2-5	CASSLTAGGGETQYF	TGTGCCAGCAGCTTAACTGCGGGAGGGGGCGAGACCCAGTACTTC
NA	TRBV6-4	NA	TRBJ2-1	CASSDSPGLVEGDEQFF	TGTGCCAGCAGTGACTCACCTGGACTAGTTGAGGGGGATGAGCAGTTCTTC
NA	TRBV11-2	TRBD2	TRBJ2-7	CASSLDLAGVYEQYF	TGTGCCAGCAGCTTAGACCTAGCGGGAGTTTACGAGCAGTACTTC
NA	TRBV5-4	TRBD2	TRBJ2-1	CASSYLLAGNSYNEQFF	TGTGCCAGCAGCTACCTCTTAGCGGGGAACTCCTACAATGAGCAGTTCTTC
few	TRBV28	TRBD2	TRBJ2-7	CASSSGGGSYEQYF	TGTGCCAGCAGTTCTGGGGGGGGCTCCTACGAGCAGTACTTC
NA	TRBV7-9	NA	TRBJ1-6	CASSLAADLGSPLHF	TGTGCCAGCAGCTTAGCAGCGGACCTAGGGTCACCCCTCCACTTT
NA	TRBV5-1	NA	TRBJ2-5	CASSLVAGPNQETQYF	TGCGCCAGCAGCTTGGTCGCGGGGCCGAACCAAGAGACCCAGTACTTC
once	TRBV28	NA	TRBJ2-2	CASSQPSRSTGELFF	TGTGCCAGCAGCCAGCCCTCTAGAAGTACCGGGGAGCTGTTTTTT
NA	TRBV12-3/TRBV12-4	TRBD2	TRBJ2-1	CASTPGGPPFF	TGTGCCAGCACCCCGGGGGGGCCCCCGTTCTTC
NA	TRBV2	NA	TRBJ1-5	CASRRDSNQPQHF	TGTGCCAGCAGGAGGGATAGCAATCAGCCCCAGCATTTT
NA	TRBV19	NA	TRBJ1-2	CASSNAAGNGHYGYTF	TGTGCCAGTAGTAATGCGGCAGGGAATGGGCACTATGGCTACACCTTC
NA	TRBV5-6	TRBD1	TRBJ1-3	CASSFWGQGRNTIYF	TGTGCCAGCAGCTTTTGGGGACAGGGAAGAAACACCATATATTTT
NA	TRBV29-1	TRBD1	TRBJ2-3	CSVRSGQGATDTQYF	TGCAGCGTACGATCGGGACAGGGAGCCACAGATACGCAGTATTTT
NA	TRBV28	TRBD2	TRBJ2-1	CASSSAGTSVHEQFF	TGTGCCAGCAGTTCTGCAGGGACTAGCGTCCATGAGCAGTTCTTC
few	TRBV7-9	NA	TRBJ2-2	CASSWGGTGELFF	TGTGCCAGCAGCTGGGGCGGTACCGGGGAGCTGTTTTTT
NA	TRBV18	NA	TRBJ1-1	CASSQNTEAFF	TGTGCCAGCTCTCAGAACACTGAAGCTTTCTTT
NA	TRBV5-8	TRBD2	TRBJ2-3	CASSGTSGTDTQYF	TGTGCCAGCAGCGGGACTAGTGGCACAGATACGCAGTATTTT
NA	TRBV10-3	TRBD1	TRBJ2-2	CAIRTGTGTGELFF	TGTGCCATCAGGACCGGGACAGGGACCGGGGAGCTGTTTTTT
NA	TRBV7-8	TRBD1	TRBJ1-1	CASSIRQGAAAFF	TGTGCCAGCAGCATACGACAGGGGGCTGCGGCTTTCTTT
NA	TRBV6-5	TRBD1	TRBJ1-2	CASSSGQGSPYGYTF	TGTGCCAGCAGTTCAGGACAGGGATCCCCCTATGGCTACACCTTC
NA	TRBV6-5	TRBD2	TRBJ2-7	CASTKGTGGYEQYF	TGTGCCAGCACTAAAGGGACGGGAGGCTACGAGCAGTACTTC
NA	TRBV12-3/TRBV12-4	NA	TRBJ1-2	CASSLGGGGYTF	TGTGCCAGCTCCCTGGGGGGTGGAGGCTACACCTTC
few	TRBV6-5	TRBD1	TRBJ1-5	CASSLQDRGDLPQHF	TGTGCCAGCAGTCTCCAGGACAGGGGGGATCTGCCCCAGCATTTT
once	TRBV19	NA	TRBJ2-7	CASSSTRGGYEQYF	TGTGCCAGTAGTAGCACCAGGGGCGGCTACGAGCAGTACTTC
once	TRBV7-2	NA	TRBJ1-1	CASSFSLRGGTEAFF	TGTGCCAGCAGCTTCTCTCTTAGGGGAGGGACTGAAGCTTTCTTT
NA	TRBV24-1	TRBD2	TRBJ2-7	CATSDRGLAGVGRQYF	TGTGCCACCAGTGATCGGGGACTAGCGGGAGTGGGTAGGCAGTACTTC
NA	TRBV6-5	NA	TRBJ2-5	CASSPRGFLETQYF	TGTGCCAGCAGCCCCAGGGGTTTTTTAGAGACCCAGTACTTC
NA	TRBV5-6	TRBD1	TRBJ2-4	CASSLRRTGVLAKNIQYF	TGTGCCAGCAGCTTGCGTCGGACAGGAGTCCTAGCCAAAAACATTCAGTACTTC
NA	TRBV5-1	TRBD1	TRBJ2-2	CASSLARTGNTGELFF	TGCGCCAGCAGCTTGGCACGGACAGGGAACACCGGGGAGCTGTTTTTT
NA	TRBV6-5	TRBD1	TRBJ1-5	CASSQTGFGNQPQHF	TGTGCCAGCAGCCAGACAGGGTTCGGCAATCAGCCCCAGCATTTT
NA	TRBV2	TRBD1	TRBJ2-3	CASKGAGTDTQYF	TGTGCCAGCAAGGGGGCCGGGACAGATACGCAGTATTTT
few	TRBV10-1	NA	TRBJ1-2	CASSDGGGYTF	TGCGCCAGCAGTGACGGAGGGGGCTACACCTTC
NA	TRBV7-9	NA	TRBJ1-3	CASSPQTGPRMDF	TGTGCCAGCAGCCCCCAGACAGGCCCGAGGATGGATTTT
NA	TRBV11-3	NA	TRBJ2-5	CASSSDTEYQETQYF	TGTGCCAGCAGCTCGGATACAGAGTACCAAGAGACCCAGTACTTC
NA	TRBV7-3	NA	TRBJ2-2	CASSFQVAGTGELFF	TGTGCCAGCAGCTTTCAAGTTGCGGGGACCGGGGAGCTGTTTTTT
NA	TRBV7-9	TRBD1	TRBJ2-2	CASRRDRSNTGELFF	TGTGCCAGCCGAAGGGACAGATCAAACACCGGGGAGCTGTTTTTT
NA	TRBV6-2/TRBV6-3	TRBD2	TRBJ2-2	CASSYVRSSGNTGELFF	TGTGCCAGCAGTTACGTGAGGTCTAGCGGGAACACCGGGGAGCTGTTTTTT
NA	TRBV2	TRBD1	TRBJ1-5	CASTGTEVQPQHF	TGTGCCAGCACGGGGACAGAGGTACAGCCCCAGCATTTT
NA	TRBV10-3	NA	TRBJ2-5	CAISGGLQETQYF	TGTGCCATCAGTGGGGGACTCCAAGAGACCCAGTACTTC
NA	TRBV10-1	NA	TRBJ1-5	CASSGGLNQPQHF	TGCGCCAGCAGCGGGGGTCTCAATCAGCCCCAGCATTTT
few	TRBV9	NA	TRBJ2-7	CASSVDLPPGEQYF	TGTGCCAGCAGCGTAGATCTACCGCCCGGCGAGCAGTACTTC
NA	TRBV7-8	NA	TRBJ2-3	CASSPPADTQYF	TGTGCCAGCAGCCCGCCGGCAGATACGCAGTATTTT